Below, one TCR beta chain is given with its context. The source of the sample is a study of identical twins. The V gene's germline CDR1 is WNHNN and CDR2 SYGVQD (reference sequence). The V and J ends lost 3 bases and 5 bases, in that order; junction bases with no gene match: 6. The CDR3 loop spans 14 amino acids. TCRdb reanalysed the 5' RACE reads using MiXCR and keeps one entry per CDR3 protein. The table includes approximately 240,000 distinct CDR3 sequences, around 15% detected once. Sequenced sample: memory (CD45RO+) T cells sorted from blood. V gene TRBV10-1 combines with J gene TRBJ2-5; 7 nucleotides line up with TRBD1. The receptor was derived from a woman in her late teens or twenties in good health. The CDR3 spells CASSDHTGVETQYF. The CDR3 coding sequence is TGCGCCAGCAGTGATCATACAGGGGTTGAGACCCAGTACTTC.